This TCR beta chain comes out of a study of blood T cell repertoires in COVID-19. Study summary: Some COVID-19 samples were acute and others convalescent; all came from the United States, Italy and Spain. PBMCs, B-cell-depleted T cells, or T cells provided the cDNA or gDNA that made up the material.

Cohort placement rested on clinical history that participants reported themselves. Donors in Cohort 3 who had recovered were those with two negative PCRs, healthcare professional clearance, or resolution of their symptoms. The germline V gene has CDR1 MNHNY and CDR2 SVGAGI (reference sequence). Trimming left V 2 bases short and J 5 bases short, with 13 bases between. This CDR3 region has 15 residues. The data were produced by immunoSEQ multiplex PCR, yet TCRdb's version contains in-frame clones alone and is incomplete. This sample carries 200,000 to 250,000 clones, approximately 75% of them seen once, and the ten largest clones take about 10%.

The sample was PBMCs or T cells enriched from blood (not recorded which). The chain joins TRBV6-6 to TRBJ1-5; no clear D gene. This clonotype originated in a man aged 35 to 55 who had recovered from COVID-19. The chain's CDR3 is CASSYTLTWDQPQHF. The CDR3 coding sequence is TGTGCCAGCAGTTACACCTTGACATGGGATCAGCCCCAGCATTTT.